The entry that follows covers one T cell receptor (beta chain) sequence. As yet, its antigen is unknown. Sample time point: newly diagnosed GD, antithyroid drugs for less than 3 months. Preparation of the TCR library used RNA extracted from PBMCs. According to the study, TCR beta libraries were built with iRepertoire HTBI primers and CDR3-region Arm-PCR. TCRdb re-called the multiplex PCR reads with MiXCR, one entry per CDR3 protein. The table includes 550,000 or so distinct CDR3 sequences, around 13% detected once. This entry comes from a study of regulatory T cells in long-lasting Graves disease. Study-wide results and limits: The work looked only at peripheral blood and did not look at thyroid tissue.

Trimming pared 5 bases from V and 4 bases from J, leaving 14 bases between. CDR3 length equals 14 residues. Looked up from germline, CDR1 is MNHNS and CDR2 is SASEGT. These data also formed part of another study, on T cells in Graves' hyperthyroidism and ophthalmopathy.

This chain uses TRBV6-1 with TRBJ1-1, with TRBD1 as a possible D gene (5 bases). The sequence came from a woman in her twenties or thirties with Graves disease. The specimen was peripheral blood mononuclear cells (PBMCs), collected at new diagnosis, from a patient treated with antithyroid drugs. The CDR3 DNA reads TGTGCCAGCAGTCCCGGGGCAGGGATCACTGAAGCTTTCTTT. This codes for CASSPGAGITEAFF.